These 30 T cell receptor beta chains came from one sample sequenced in a study of cytomegalovirus exposure and HLA in healthy donors. Researchers ran the PCR with 60 Vbeta and 13 Jbeta primers. This table comes from immunoSEQ multiplex PCR, and its TCRdb copy is limited to in-frame clones, with some not included. The sample gives fewer than 110,000 clones, 66% of which show up once; less than 3.5% is in the top ten. The sequenced sample consisted of PBMCs. All receptors derive from a woman aged 50 to 60 in good health and CMV-seronegative.

The chain links TRBV5-4 to TRBJ2-2, with D possibly TRBD1 on 5 matching bases. V was shortened by 0 bases and J by 4 bases, with 7 bases between the two germline ends. Germline V gene lookup returns CDR1 SGHNT and CDR2 YYREEE (reference sequence). CDR3 length equals 14 residues. The CDR3 nucleotides read TGTGCCAGCAGCTTGGTAGGGGCCACCGGGGAGCTGTTTTTT. Its translation: CASSLVGATGELFF. Drawing the rest from reference TRBV5-4 and TRBJ2-2, the complete variable domain is ETGVTQSPTHLIKTRGQQVTLRCSSQSGHNTVSWYQQALGQGPQFIFQYYREEENGRGNFPPRFSGLQFPNYSSELNVNALELDDSALYLCASSLVGATGELFFGEGSRLTVL.

The genes are TRBV7-2 and TRBJ1-2; TRBD1 might be the D (6 bases). This CDR3 spans 14 amino acids. The V and J ends lost 3 bases and 0 bases respectively, with 8 bases between them. The germline V gene encodes CDR1 SGHTA and CDR2 FQGNSA. CDR3 nucleotides: TGTGCCAGCAGCTTGACAGGAACTAACTATGGCTACACCTTC. This gives the protein CASSLTGTNYGYTF. Full variable domain (remainder filled in from reference TRBV7-2 and TRBJ1-2): GAGVSQSPSNKVTEKGKDVELRCDPISGHTALYWYRQSLGQGLEFLIYFQGNSAPDKSGLPSDRFSAERTGGSVSTLTIQRTQQEDSAVYLCASSLTGTNYGYTFGSGTRLTVV.

The J gene is TRBJ2-1, the V gene TRBV7-9, with D hard to call. Trimming removed 1 base at V and 6 bases at J, with 16 bases between. The CDR3 consists of 16 residues. Germline V lookup: CDR1 SEHNR, CDR2 FQNEAQ (reference sequence). CDR3 sequence: CASSLGAYSDFNEQFF. CDR3 DNA sequence: TGTGCCAGCAGCTTAGGGGCCTATTCGGATTTCAATGAGCAGTTCTTC.

In this sample, this clone turned up once. The genes are TRBV7-2 and TRBJ1-1, with D perhaps matching TRBD1 (6 bases). Germline-derived CDR1 and CDR2 are SGHTA and FQGNSA. The V gene lost 6 bases and the J gene lost 5 bases, with 16 bases spanning the gap. This CDR3 has 14 amino acids. In DNA, the CDR3 is TGTGCCAGCAGTCAACAGGGACGATGGACTGAAGCTTTCTTT. This gives the protein CASSQQGRWTEAFF.

This chain joins TRBV15 and TRBJ1-4; D ambiguous. The CDR3 covers 15 residues. The V end was cut by 5 bases, the J end by 7 bases, with 17 bases between. The V gene's germline CDR1 is LNHNV and CDR2 YYDKDF (reference sequence). This CDR3 is CATSGSGLLGEKLFF. CDR3 nucleotides: TGTGCCACCAGCGGGTCCGGACTGCTGGGTGAAAAACTGTTTTTT.

J is TRBJ2-7 and V is TRBV4-1; maybe TRBD1 (6 bases). Germline CDR1 MGHRA, CDR2 YSYEKL. The germline V and J ends were trimmed by 3 bases and 1 base, with 16 bases remaining between them. The CDR3 has 16 amino acids. The CDR3 sequence: CASSQVGQPLSYEQYF. The CDR3 region has the DNA TGCGCCAGCAGCCAGGTAGGACAGCCCCTTTCCTACGAGCAGTACTTC.

The CDR3 DNA reads as TGTGCCAGCTCACCAGGGGCCGAGCAGCCCCAGCATTTT. This codes for CASSPGAEQPQHF. The V gene is TRBV18, the J gene TRBJ1-5, with D tentatively TRBD1 (5 bases). V lost 2 bases, J lost 7 bases, and 9 bases lay in between. CDR3 length: 13 residues. Germline CDR1 is KGHSH and CDR2 is LQKENI. The whole variable domain, filled in from reference TRBV18 and TRBJ1-5, reads NAGVMQNPRHLVRRRGQEARLRCSPMKGHSHVYWYRQLPEEGLKFMVYLQKENIIDESGMPKERFSAEFPKEGPSILRIQQVVRGDSAAYFCASSPGAEQPQHFGDGTRLSIL.

This rearrangement joins TRBV15 to TRBJ1-1; the D is unclear. The germline V and J ends were trimmed by 3 bases and 7 bases, with 9 bases remaining between them. This CDR3 is built from 12 residues. Germline lookup yields CDR1 LNHNV and CDR2 YYDKDF (reference sequence). The CDR3 nucleotides are TGTGCCACCAGCAGGCTTCCAGATGAAGCTTTCTTT. The encoded protein is CATSRLPDEAFF.

The rearrangement links TRBV29-1 to TRBJ2-1, with 9 bases identical to TRBD2. The CDR3 consists of 13 residues. V lost 4 bases to trimming and J lost 8 bases; unmatched junction nucleotides: 6. Germline assignment: CDR1 SQVTM and CDR2 ANQGSEA. CDR3 loop: CSVGGRAGDEQFF. For the CDR3, the DNA is TGCAGCGTTGGCGGGAGGGCCGGGGATGAGCAGTTCTTC.

V usage is TRBV27 and J usage is TRBJ1-5; the D gene is possibly TRBD1 (5 bases). Per germline, CDR1 MNHEY and CDR2 SMNVEV (reference sequence). This CDR3 is 14 amino acids long. Trimming left V 6 bases short and J 6 bases short, with 15 bases between. In DNA, the CDR3 is TGTGCCAGCAGGCGGGGGGGTTCGGGTCAGCCCCAGCATTTT. Encoded protein: CASRRGGSGQPQHF.

The gene calls are TRBV19 and TRBJ2-3; D is perhaps TRBD2 (5 bases). Per the germline V gene, CDR1 is LNHDA and CDR2 is SQIVND (reference sequence). The CDR3 totals 14 residues. The V end was cut by 3 bases, the J end by 4 bases, with 11 bases between. CDR3 nucleotides: TGTGCCAGTAGTATGAGAACGGGATCAGATACGCAGTATTTT. Protein sequence: CASSMRTGSDTQYF.

For the CDR3, the DNA is TGTGCCAGCAGTTATAGGCGGGAGACCCAGTACTTC. Protein: CASSYRRETQYF. The chain links TRBV6-1 to TRBJ2-5; D uncertain. The CDR3 totals 12 residues. Germline V gene sequence: CDR1 MNHNS, CDR2 SASEGT. Trimming removed 5 bases from V and 5 bases from J, with 9 bases in between.

The gene calls are TRBV7-9 and TRBJ2-1; 9 positions match TRBD2. The CDR3 totals 16 residues. Looked up from germline, CDR1 is SEHNR and CDR2 is FQNEAQ (reference sequence). With 6 bases clipped from V and 4 bases from J, the junction kept 10 bases outside the gene matches. For the CDR3, the DNA is TGTGCCAGCAGAGTCACTAGCGGGTCGCCTTACAATGAGCAGTTCTTC. Translating it yields CASRVTSGSPYNEQFF.

The rearrangement joins TRBV28 to TRBJ2-2; 8 bases agree with TRBD1. The germline gives CDR1 MDHEN, CDR2 SYDVKM. With V trimmed by 6 bases and J by 1 base, 4 bases remained unmatched. The CDR3 sequence is 15 residues long. The CDR3 protein is CASRLGQGNTGELFF. The CDR3, as DNA: TGTGCCAGCAGGCTCGGACAGGGGAACACCGGGGAGCTGTTTTTT. Variable domain in full (rest from reference TRBV28 and TRBJ2-2): DVKVTQSSRYLVKRTGEKVFLECVQDMDHENMFWYRQDPGLGLRLIYFSYDVKMKEKGDIPEGYSVSREKKERFSLILESASTNQTSMYLCASRLGQGNTGELFFGEGSRLTVL.

The chain carries TRBV5-6 and TRBJ2-1; D may be TRBD1 (6 bases). Germline lookup yields CDR1 SGHDT and CDR2 YYEEEE. Trimming removed 3 bases from V and 4 bases from J, with 14 bases in between. The CDR3 loop spans 15 amino acids. CDR3 sequence (DNA): TGTGCCAGCAGCTCAACATGGACAGAGTACAATGAGCAGTTCTTC. Amino acids: CASSSTWTEYNEQFF.

This clone was found a few times. The rearrangement uses TRBV6-1 and TRBJ1-3; 8 nucleotides match TRBD1. The germline V gene encodes CDR1 MNHNS and CDR2 SASEGT. This CDR3 region has 16 residues. Trimming took 4 bases from V and 0 from J; bases not matched to a gene: 5. CDR3 residues: CASSAQGVYSGNTIYF. The CDR3 region has the DNA TGTGCCAGCAGTGCACAGGGGGTGTACTCTGGAAACACCATATATTTT.

The CDR3 sequence is CASSEAMGRDYGYTF. The DNA of the CDR3 is TGTGCCAGCAGTGAAGCGATGGGGAGGGACTATGGCTACACCTTC. The chain has TRBV6-1 and TRBJ1-2; no reliable D call. The CDR3 runs to 15 residues. Trimming stripped 0 bases from V and 3 bases from J, with 11 bases between. CDR1 MNHNS and CDR2 SASEGT come from the germline V gene.

V gene TRBV7-9 combines with J gene TRBJ1-1; no definite D call. Trimming left V 1 base short and J 4 bases short, with 13 bases between. The length of the CDR3 is 15 residues. Germline CDR1 and CDR2: SEHNR and FQNEAQ (reference sequence). This chain's CDR3 is CASSLDLHGGTEAFF. DNA of the CDR3: TGTGCCAGCAGCTTAGATTTGCACGGTGGCACTGAAGCTTTCTTT.

V usage is TRBV6-1 and J usage is TRBJ1-1, with D tentatively TRBD1 (6 bases). CDR3 size: 13 residues. Looked up from germline, CDR1 is MNHNS and CDR2 is SASEGT. Trimming left V 7 bases short and J 1 base short, with 10 bases between. This CDR3 reads CASTLQGNTEAFF. CDR3 sequence (DNA): TGTGCCAGCACCTTACAGGGGAACACTGAAGCTTTCTTT.

The V and J genes are TRBV7-6 and TRBJ2-2, with TRBD1 as a possible D gene (6 bases). With 4 bases removed from V and 4 bases from J, the gap between germline ends came to 10 bases. The CDR3 loop spans 14 amino acids. CDR1 is SGHVS, CDR2 FNYEAQ, per germline. The CDR3 reads CASSSRDTTGELFF. CDR3 DNA: TGTGCCAGCAGCTCCCGGGACACCACCGGGGAGCTGTTTTTT.

This clone was seen just once. The V call is TRBV2, the J call TRBJ2-7; D is possibly TRBD1 (6 bases). This CDR3 is 13 amino acids long. Between the trimmed V and J ends, which lost 6 bases and 3 bases, there was a span of 12 bases. From germline, CDR1 is SNHLY and CDR2 FYNNEI. The chain's CDR3 is CASRGRDNYEQYF. CDR3 nucleotide sequence: TGTGCCAGCAGAGGTAGGGACAACTACGAGCAGTACTTC.

The chain carries TRBV18 and TRBJ1-1; TRBD1 matches 8 bases. V lost 4 bases, J lost 5 bases, and 6 bases stayed unmatched. Germline V gives CDR1 KGHSH, CDR2 LQKENI. CDR3 length equals 14 residues. Written as DNA, the CDR3 is TGTGCCAGCTCACGGGGACAGGAGGTTACTGAAGCTTTCTTT. Amino acids: CASSRGQEVTEAFF.

The chain has TRBV5-1 and TRBJ2-1; the D gene is possibly TRBD1 (8 bases). Trimming removed 5 bases from V and 7 bases from J, with 25 bases in between. This CDR3 is 17 amino acids long. Germline V lookup: CDR1 SGHRS, CDR2 YFSETQ. Written as DNA, the CDR3 is TGCGCCAGCAGACCATACAGGGGGGGGGAGAGTTTGAATGAGCAGTTCTTC. Its protein is CASRPYRGGESLNEQFF.

The V call is TRBV27, the J call TRBJ2-5, with unresolved D. The V end was cut by 0 bases, the J end by 1 base, with 9 bases between. The length of the CDR3 is 15 residues. Germline CDR1 is MNHEY and CDR2 is SMNVEV (reference sequence). The CDR3 region has the DNA TGTGCCAGCAGTTTATCGTTCCAGGCCCAAGAGACCCAGTACTTC. Translating gives CASSLSFQAQETQYF.

This clone was counted only a few times. The chain links TRBV5-4 to TRBJ2-3, with 8 bases that match TRBD2. J was trimmed by 0 bases and V by 5 bases; bases with no gene match: 8. The CDR3 is 16 residues long. Germline assignment: CDR1 SGHNT and CDR2 YYREEE (reference sequence). The CDR3 DNA reads as TGTGCCAGCAGAACTTCGGGGGGGCGTAGCACAGATACGCAGTATTTT. This encodes CASRTSGGRSTDTQYF. Using reference TRBV5-4 and TRBJ2-3 for the parts outside the CDR3, the full variable domain is ETGVTQSPTHLIKTRGQQVTLRCSSQSGHNTVSWYQQALGQGPQFIFQYYREEENGRGNFPPRFSGLQFPNYSSELNVNALELDDSALYLCASRTSGGRSTDTQYFGPGTRLTVL.

Comments on this clone: The junction departs from the called germline gene at one end, perhaps through a read error. The chain joins TRBV29-1 to TRBJ2-3; perhaps TRBD2 as D (6 bases). Germline assignment: CDR1 SQVTM and CDR2 ANQGSEA. This CDR3 comprises 15 residues. CDR3 protein: CSVIWRFTSTDTRYF. Here the CDR3 DNA reads TGCAGCGTTATTTGGAGGTTTACTAGCACAGATACGCGGTATTTT.

The J gene is TRBJ2-7, the V gene TRBV11-3; 11 positions agree with TRBD1. This CDR3 is built from 15 residues. V lost 5 bases and J lost 4; bases outside the gene matches: 7. Germline values: CDR1 SGHNT, CDR2 YENEEA. DNA of the CDR3: TGTGCCAGCAGCCGCTCGGGGACAGGGGGATACGAGCAGTACTTC. As protein: CASSRSGTGGYEQYF.

This clone was seen a handful of times. The chain has TRBV6-1 and TRBJ2-2, with a possible D match to TRBD2 (6 bases). CDR1 MNHNS and CDR2 SASEGT come from the germline V gene. The CDR3 is made up of 13 amino acids. Trimming took 9 bases from V and 1 from J, leaving 9 bases between them. The CDR3 sequence: CASRGLNTGELFF. The CDR3 DNA reads as TGTGCCAGTCGGGGGTTGAACACCGGGGAGCTGTTTTTT.

This chain connects TRBV28 to TRBJ2-5; 13 nucleotides align to TRBD2. V gave up 10 bases and J gave up 9 bases; unmatched junction bases: 11. This CDR3 contains 14 residues. Germline V gene lookup returns CDR1 MDHEN and CDR2 SYDVKM. The CDR3 region is CATTGLAGVQAQYF. Here the CDR3 DNA reads TGTGCCACCACCGGACTAGCGGGAGTGCAGGCCCAGTACTTC.

The chain carries TRBV11-1 and TRBJ2-5; 7 nucleotides agree with TRBD2. Germline trimming cut 3 bases from V and 3 bases from J; bases unmatched to any gene: 1. CDR3 length equals 13 residues. Looked up from germline, CDR1 is SGHAT and CDR2 is FQDESV (reference sequence). The chain's CDR3 is CASSLGGEETQYF. The DNA of the CDR3 is TGTGCCAGCAGCTTGGGGGGGGAAGAGACCCAGTACTTC.